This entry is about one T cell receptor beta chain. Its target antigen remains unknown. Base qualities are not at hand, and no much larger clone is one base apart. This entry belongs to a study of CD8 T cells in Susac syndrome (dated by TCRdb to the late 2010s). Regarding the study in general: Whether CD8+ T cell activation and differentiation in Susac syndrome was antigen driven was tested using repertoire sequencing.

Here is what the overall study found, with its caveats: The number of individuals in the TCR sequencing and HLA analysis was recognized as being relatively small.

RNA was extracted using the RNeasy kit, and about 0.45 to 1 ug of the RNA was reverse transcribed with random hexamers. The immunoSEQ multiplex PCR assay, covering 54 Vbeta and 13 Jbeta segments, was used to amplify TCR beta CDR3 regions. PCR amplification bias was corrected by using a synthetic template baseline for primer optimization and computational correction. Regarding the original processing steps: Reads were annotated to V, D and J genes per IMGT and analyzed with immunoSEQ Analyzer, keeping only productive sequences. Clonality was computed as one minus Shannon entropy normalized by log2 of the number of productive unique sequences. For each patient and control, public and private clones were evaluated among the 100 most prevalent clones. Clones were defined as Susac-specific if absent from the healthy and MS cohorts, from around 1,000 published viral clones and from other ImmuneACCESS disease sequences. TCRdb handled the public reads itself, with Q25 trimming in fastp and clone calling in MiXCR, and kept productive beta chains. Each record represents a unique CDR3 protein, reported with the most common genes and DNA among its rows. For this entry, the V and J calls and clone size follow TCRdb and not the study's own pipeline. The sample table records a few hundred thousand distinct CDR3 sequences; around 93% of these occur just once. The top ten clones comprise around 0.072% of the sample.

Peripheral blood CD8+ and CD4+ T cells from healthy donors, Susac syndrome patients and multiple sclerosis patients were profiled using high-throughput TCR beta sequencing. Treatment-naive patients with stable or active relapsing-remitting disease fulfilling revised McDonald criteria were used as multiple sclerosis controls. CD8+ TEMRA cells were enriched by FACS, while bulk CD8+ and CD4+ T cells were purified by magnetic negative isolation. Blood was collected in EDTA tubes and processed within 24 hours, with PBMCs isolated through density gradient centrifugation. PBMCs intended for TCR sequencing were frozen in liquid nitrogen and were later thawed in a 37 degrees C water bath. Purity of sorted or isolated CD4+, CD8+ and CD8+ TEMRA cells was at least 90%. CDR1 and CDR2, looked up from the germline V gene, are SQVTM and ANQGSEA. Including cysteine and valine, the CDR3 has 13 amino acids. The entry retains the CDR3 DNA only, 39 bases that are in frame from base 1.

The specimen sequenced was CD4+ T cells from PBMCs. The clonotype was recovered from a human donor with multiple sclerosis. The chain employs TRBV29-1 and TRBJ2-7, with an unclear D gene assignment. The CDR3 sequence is CRDGTGSPYEQYV. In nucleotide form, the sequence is TGCAGGGATGGCACTGGCAGTCCCTACGAGCAGTACGTC.